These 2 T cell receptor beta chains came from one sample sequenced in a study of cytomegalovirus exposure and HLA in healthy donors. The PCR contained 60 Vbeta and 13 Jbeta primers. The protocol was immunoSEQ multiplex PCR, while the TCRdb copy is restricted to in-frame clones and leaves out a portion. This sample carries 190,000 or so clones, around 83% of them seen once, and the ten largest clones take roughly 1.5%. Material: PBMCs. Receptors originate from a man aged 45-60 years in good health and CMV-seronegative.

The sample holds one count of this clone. CDR3 nucleotides: TGTGCCTGGAGTGCCGGGACTAGCGATTACAATGAGCAGTTCTTC. This codes for CAWSAGTSDYNEQFF. The V and J genes are TRBV30 and TRBJ2-1; 10 bases align to TRBD2. With V trimmed by 1 base and J by 4 bases, 4 bases remained unmatched. Germline V CDR1 and CDR2: GTSNPN, SVGIG (reference sequence). This CDR3 is built from 15 residues.

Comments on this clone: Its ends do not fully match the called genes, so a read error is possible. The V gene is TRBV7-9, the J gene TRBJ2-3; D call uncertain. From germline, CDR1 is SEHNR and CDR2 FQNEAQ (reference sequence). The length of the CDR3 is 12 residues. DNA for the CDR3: TGTTCCAGCAAAACTAGCACAGATACGCAGTATTTT. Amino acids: CSSKTSTDTQYF.